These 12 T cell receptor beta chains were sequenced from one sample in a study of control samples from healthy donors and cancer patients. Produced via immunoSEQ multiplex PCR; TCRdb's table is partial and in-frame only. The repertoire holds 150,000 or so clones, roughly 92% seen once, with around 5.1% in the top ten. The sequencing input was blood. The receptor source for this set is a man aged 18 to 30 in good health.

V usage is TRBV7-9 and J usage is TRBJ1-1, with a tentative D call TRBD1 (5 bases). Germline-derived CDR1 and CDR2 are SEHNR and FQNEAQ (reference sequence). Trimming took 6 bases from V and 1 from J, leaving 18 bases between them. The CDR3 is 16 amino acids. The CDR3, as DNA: TGTGCCAGCAGTCATGACAGTGTATTGGGGAACACTGAAGCTTTCTTT. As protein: CASSHDSVLGNTEAFF. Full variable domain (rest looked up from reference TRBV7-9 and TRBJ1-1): DTGVSQNPRHKITKRGQNVTFRCDPISEHNRLYWYRQTLGQGPEFLTYFQNEAQLEKSRLLSDRFSAERPKGSFSTLEIQRTEQGDSAMYLCASSHDSVLGNTEAFFGQGTRLTVV.

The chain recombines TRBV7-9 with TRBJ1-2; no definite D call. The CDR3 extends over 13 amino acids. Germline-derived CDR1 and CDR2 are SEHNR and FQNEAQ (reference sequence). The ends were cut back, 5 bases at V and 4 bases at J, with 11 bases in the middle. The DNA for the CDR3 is TGTGCCAGCAGCCAAGGGCATTTCTATGGCTACACCTTC. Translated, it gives CASSQGHFYGYTF.

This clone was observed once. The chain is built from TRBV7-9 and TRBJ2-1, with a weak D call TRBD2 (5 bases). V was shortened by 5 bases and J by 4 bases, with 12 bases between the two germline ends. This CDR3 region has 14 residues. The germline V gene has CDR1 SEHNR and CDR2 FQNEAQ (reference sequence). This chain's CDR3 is CASSPISGYNEQFF. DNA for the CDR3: TGTGCCAGCAGCCCCATATCGGGATACAATGAGCAGTTCTTC.

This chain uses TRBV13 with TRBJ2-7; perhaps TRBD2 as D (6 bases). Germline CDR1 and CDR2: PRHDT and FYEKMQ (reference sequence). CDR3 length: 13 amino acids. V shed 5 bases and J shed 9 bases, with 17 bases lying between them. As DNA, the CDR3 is TGTGCCAGCAGCGTGGGACTCCCGGGCGGGCAGTACTTC. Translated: CASSVGLPGGQYF.

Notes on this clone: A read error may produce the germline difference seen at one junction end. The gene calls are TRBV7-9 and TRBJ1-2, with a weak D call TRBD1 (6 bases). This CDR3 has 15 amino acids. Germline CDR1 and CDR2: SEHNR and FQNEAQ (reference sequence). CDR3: CASSLALSGASAHLF. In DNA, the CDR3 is TGTGCCAGCAGCTTAGCGCTTTCAGGGGCCAGTGCCCACCTTTTC.

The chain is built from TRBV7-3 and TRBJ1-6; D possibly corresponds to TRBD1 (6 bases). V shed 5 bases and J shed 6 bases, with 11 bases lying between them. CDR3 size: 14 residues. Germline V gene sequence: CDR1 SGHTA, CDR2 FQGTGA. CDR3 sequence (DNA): TGTGCCAGCAGCACACAGGGTGGTAATTCACCCCTCCACTTT. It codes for CASSTQGGNSPLHF.

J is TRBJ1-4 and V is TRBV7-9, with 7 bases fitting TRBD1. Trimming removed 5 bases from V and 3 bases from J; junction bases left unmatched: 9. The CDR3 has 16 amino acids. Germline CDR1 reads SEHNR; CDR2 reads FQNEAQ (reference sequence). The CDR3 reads CASSGGQVGSNEKLFF. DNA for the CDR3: TGTGCCAGCAGCGGAGGACAGGTCGGTTCTAATGAAAAACTGTTTTTT.

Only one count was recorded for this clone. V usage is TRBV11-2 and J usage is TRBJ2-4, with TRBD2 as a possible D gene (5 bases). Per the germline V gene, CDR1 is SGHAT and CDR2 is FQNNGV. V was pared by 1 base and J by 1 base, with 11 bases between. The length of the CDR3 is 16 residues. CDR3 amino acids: CASSLVPRGAKNIQYF. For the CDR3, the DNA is TGTGCCAGCAGCTTAGTCCCCAGAGGGGCCAAAAACATTCAGTACTTC.

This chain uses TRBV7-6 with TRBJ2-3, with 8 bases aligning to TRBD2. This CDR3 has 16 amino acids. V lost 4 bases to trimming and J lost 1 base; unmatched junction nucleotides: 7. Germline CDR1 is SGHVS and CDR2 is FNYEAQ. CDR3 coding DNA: TGTGCCAGCAGCTCACAACTGCGGGGGGGCACAGATACGCAGTATTTT. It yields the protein CASSSQLRGGTDTQYF.

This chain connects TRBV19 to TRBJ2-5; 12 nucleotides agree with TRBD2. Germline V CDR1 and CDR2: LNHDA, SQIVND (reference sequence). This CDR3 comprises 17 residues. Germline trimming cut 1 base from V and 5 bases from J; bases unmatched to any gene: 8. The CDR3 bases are TGTGCCAGTAGTATAGGTCCTAGCGGGGGGGAGCGGGAGACCCAGTACTTC. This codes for CASSIGPSGGERETQYF.

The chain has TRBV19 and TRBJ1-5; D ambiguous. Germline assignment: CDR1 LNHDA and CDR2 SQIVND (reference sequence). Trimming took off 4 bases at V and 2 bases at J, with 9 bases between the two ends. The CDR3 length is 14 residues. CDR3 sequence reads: CASSRRTGNQPQHF. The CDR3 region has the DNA TGTGCCAGTAGTAGGAGGACGGGCAATCAGCCCCAGCATTTT.

As DNA, the CDR3 is TGCAGCGTTGAGATAGTGGGGGCCGAGCAGTACTTC. Protein sequence: CSVEIVGAEQYF. The V call is TRBV29-1, the J call TRBJ2-7; possible D gene TRBD1, 6 bases. The CDR3 sequence is 12 residues long. The V and J ends lost 3 bases and 6 bases respectively, with 12 bases between them. CDR1 SQVTM and CDR2 ANQGSEA come from the germline V gene.